This T cell receptor (beta chain) was identified in a study of blood T cells in healthy people across ages. The study's findings and limits: Aged donors had fewer naive CD4+ cells and lower diversity than long-lived donors. Observed TCR beta diversity showed a strong correlation with the percentage of naive T cells as measured by flow cytometry.

Healthy Caucasian individuals from Russia aged about 6 to 100 were enrolled as donors. This CDR3 region has 16 residues. Germline V lookup: CDR1 SGHRS, CDR2 YFSETQ. V was pared by 0 bases and J by 6 bases, with 13 bases between. This clonotype was observed a few times. Its cognate antigen is unknown. A second roughly 6 to 12 cycle PCR used barcoded and J-beta primers. Via MiXCR, TCRdb re-called the 5' RACE reads, giving one row per CDR3 protein. The sample records approximately 770,000 distinct CDR3 sequences, roughly 60% being singletons. This sequence originates from a man aged 25 to 40 in good health. The V and J genes are TRBV5-1 and TRBJ2-6; D is perhaps TRBD2 (5 bases). Sequenced material: blood. In DNA, the CDR3 is TGCGCCAGCAGCTTGGCCGGGGTAAGAGAGGCCAACGTCCTGACTTTC. Protein product: CASSLAGVREANVLTF.